These 25 T cell receptor beta chains were all obtained from the same sample, sequenced in a study of T cell clonality in common variable immunodeficiency. Their antigen targets remain unknown. Assay: immunoSEQ multiplex PCR; the TCRdb copy retains only in-frame clones and omits some. The sample was found to contain roughly 30,000 clones, and every one recurs. Findings and limits, study-wide: Reportedly, TCR beta sequences from common variable immunodeficiency showed fewer deletions and N-nucleotide insertions.

Material: peripheral blood mononuclear cells. These receptors were collected from a human donor with common variable immunodeficiency.

Points on this clone: Read coverage stops 3 residues before the CDR3 terminus; the germline J gene supplies the remainder. V is TRBV11-2 and J is TRBJ2-7; 9 nucleotides match TRBD1. The germline gives CDR1 SGHAT, CDR2 FQNNGV. The CDR3 spans 15 residues. With V trimmed by 5 bases and J by 2 bases, 7 bases remained unmatched. Here the CDR3 reads CASSTGTGITYEQYF. CDR3 DNA (partial): TGTGCCAGCAGCACCGGGACAGGGATAACCTACGAG. Full variable domain (remainder filled in from reference TRBV11-2 and TRBJ2-7): EAGVAQSPRYKIIEKRQSVAFWCNPISGHATLYWYQQILGQGPKLLIQFQNNGVVDDSQLPKDRFSAERLKGVDSTLKIQPAKLEDSAVYLCASSTGTGITYEQYFGPGTRLTVT.

This clone was found many times. The CDR3 is cut off 3 residues early in the read; its end comes from the germline J gene. V usage is TRBV20-1 and J usage is TRBJ2-2; TRBD2 aligns across 11 bases. This CDR3 is 15 amino acids long. V dropped 1 base and J dropped 4; count of bases not matched to a gene: 2. CDR1 and CDR2 (germline): DFQATT, SNEGSKA (reference sequence). CDR3: CSARVSGRATGELFF. The CDR3 DNA, read in part, is TGCAGTGCTAGAGTTAGCGGGAGGGCCACCGGGGAG.

This clone was seen repeatedly, ten times or more. The CDR3 end is not reached by the read, which stops 3 residues before it; the germline J gene fills it in. The chain couples TRBV2 to TRBJ1-5, with 7 bases aligning to TRBD1. Germline CDR1 is SNHLY and CDR2 is FYNNEI. CDR3 length: 13 residues. V shed 8 bases and J 4 bases; nucleotides not matched to a gene: 5. The CDR3 protein is CASADRVNQPQHF. The CDR3 DNA, read in part, is TGTGCCAGCGCTGACAGGGTAAATCAGCCC.

This clone appeared many times. The read terminates 3 residues before the CDR3 end, so the remaining end is supplied by the germline J gene. The gene calls are TRBV19 and TRBJ2-3; D unclear. V lost 3 bases and J 6 bases, leaving 7 bases between the germline ends. CDR1 is LNHDA and CDR2 is SQIVND in the germline V gene (reference sequence). This CDR3 spans 12 amino acids. CDR3 sequence: CASSMVGDTQYF. CDR3 DNA, as far as it was read: TGTGCCAGTAGTATGGTAGGGGATACG.

Worth noting for this clone: The read gets to within 3 residues of the CDR3 end, and the germline J gene fills in the rest. This rearrangement joins TRBV19 to TRBJ1-5, with TRBD1 as a possible D gene (5 bases). Germline V CDR1 and CDR2: LNHDA, SQIVND (reference sequence). The length of the CDR3 is 15 residues. V lost 1 base and J lost 6, with 13 bases in between. The CDR3: CASSIAPRAFQPQHF. The sequenced part of the CDR3 DNA is TGTGCCAGTAGTATAGCCCCCAGGGCTTTTCAGCCC.

This clone turned up a few times. The read finishes 3 residues shy of the CDR3 end, and the germline J gene is used to complete it. The V and J genes are TRBV30 and TRBJ1-2; the D is unclear. Between the trimmed V and J ends, which lost 4 bases and 4 bases, there was a span of 7 bases. This CDR3 is 11 amino acids long. Germline V gene lookup returns CDR1 GTSNPN and CDR2 SVGIG (reference sequence). The part of the CDR3 DNA that was read is TGTGCCTGGAAAACTCTCTATGGC. Protein: CAWKTLYG. In full, the CDR3 is CAWKTLYGYTF.

In this sample, this clone turned up many times. The read gets to within 3 residues of the CDR3 end, and the germline J gene fills in the rest. J is TRBJ2-1 and V is TRBV20-1; D may be TRBD1 (6 bases). This CDR3 is built from 12 residues. The germline V gene has CDR1 DFQATT and CDR2 SNEGSKA (reference sequence). V gave up 6 bases and J gave up 9 bases, with 15 bases separating them. The part of the CDR3 DNA that was read is TGCAGTGCCCTCGGACAAGGGGGTGAG. Its translation: CSALGQGGE. The CDR3 in full is CSALGQGGEQFF.

This clone occurred a few times. The read is 3 residues too short to cover the CDR3 end, so that end is filled in from the germline J gene. The V and J genes are TRBV6-1 and TRBJ2-1; 10 nucleotides align to TRBD1. Germline V gives CDR1 MNHNS, CDR2 SASEGT. J gave up 6 bases and V 4 bases, and 6 bases lay outside the gene matches. CDR3 size: 15 residues. Incomplete CDR3 DNA: TGTGCCAGCAGTGTAATGGGACAGGGGCCCAATGAG. Translated, it gives CASSVMGQGPNE. The entire CDR3 reads CASSVMGQGPNEQFF.

This clone was seen repeatedly, ten times or more. The CDR3 end falls 3 residues outside the read, so it is completed with the germline J gene. V and J are TRBV18 and TRBJ2-1, with 7 bases aligning to TRBD2. The CDR3 has 18 amino acids. Germline assignment: CDR1 KGHSH and CDR2 LQKENI. The ends lost 0 bases at V and 3 bases at J; junction bases unmatched: 11. The covered CDR3 bases are TGTGCCAGCTCACCACCGGTCTCTGCGGGAGCATTCTACAATGAG. This translates into CASSPPVSAGAFYNE. The entire CDR3 is CASSPPVSAGAFYNEQFF.

This clone was recorded many times. The read gets to within 3 residues of the CDR3 end, and the germline J gene fills in the rest. The V call is TRBV7-8, the J call TRBJ2-1, with 10 bases matching TRBD2. The J segment lost 5 bases and the V segment lost 5 bases, leaving 6 bases of the junction unmatched. Germline V gene sequence: CDR1 SGHVS, CDR2 FQNEAQ. The CDR3 sequence is 15 residues long. The covered CDR3 bases are TGTGCCAGCAGCACGCGGACTAGCGGAAACAATGAG. Translated, it gives CASSTRTSGNNE. The CDR3 as a whole reads CASSTRTSGNNEQFF. The entire variable domain, with the rest obtained from reference TRBV7-8 and TRBJ2-1, is as follows: GAGVSQSPRYKVAKRGQDVALRCDPISGHVSLFWYQQALGQGPEFLTYFQNEAQLDKSGLPSDRFFAERPEGSVSTLKIQRTQQEDSAVYLCASSTRTSGNNEQFFGPGTRLTVL.

For this clone: From the germline J gene comes the end of the CDR3, since the read stops 3 residues before it. The chain carries TRBV7-6 and TRBJ2-2, with 12 bases matching TRBD2. This CDR3 is 17 amino acids long. The J segment lost 4 bases and the V segment lost 1 base, leaving 4 bases of the junction unmatched. The germline V gene encodes CDR1 SGHVS and CDR2 FNYEAQ. The CDR3 DNA, read in part, is TGTGCCAGCAGCTTAGGACTAGCGGGAGCGGTCACCGGGGAG. This encodes CASSLGLAGAVTGE. The whole CDR3 sequence is CASSLGLAGAVTGELFF.

At least ten counts were recorded for this clone. The observed sequence ends 3 residues before the CDR3 terminus, with the missing tail filled in from the germline J gene. The V call is TRBV7-9, the J call TRBJ1-2, with 8 bases that match TRBD1. CDR3 length: 15 residues. V lost 3 bases to trimming and J lost 4 bases; unmatched junction nucleotides: 7. Germline V gene lookup returns CDR1 SEHNR and CDR2 FQNEAQ (reference sequence). CDR3 DNA, as far as it was read: TGTGCCAGCAGCTTGGCCGGACAGGGATCCTATGGC. Translation: CASSLAGQGSYG. The whole CDR3 region reads CASSLAGQGSYGYTF.

This clone was seen at least ten times. The CDR3 is cut off 3 residues early in the read; its end comes from the germline J gene. This rearrangement joins TRBV7-9 to TRBJ1-4, with D maybe TRBD1 (6 bases). The germline gives CDR1 SEHNR, CDR2 FQNEAQ (reference sequence). There are 15 residues in the CDR3. V lost 1 base, J lost 7 bases, and 13 bases lay in between. The CDR3 bases that were read are TGTGCCAGCAGCTTAGGGTGGCAGGGGAGTGAAAAA. It encodes CASSLGWQGSEK. The full-length CDR3 reads as CASSLGWQGSEKLFF.

This clone was seen ten or more times. The read terminates 3 residues before the CDR3 end, so the remaining end is supplied by the germline J gene. The gene calls are TRBV5-6 and TRBJ2-7; 7 bases match TRBD2. Per germline, CDR1 SGHDT and CDR2 YYEEEE. Unmatched junction bases numbered 11, after V lost 4 bases and J lost 4 bases. CDR3 length equals 15 residues. CDR3 sequence reads: CASSLGGSLSYEQYF. The covered CDR3 bases are TGTGCCAGCAGCCTGGGCGGGAGTCTGTCTTACGAG.

There are a few counts of this clone. The read ends 3 residues early relative to the CDR3; the germline J gene fills the gap. Other DNA sequences in this specimen translate into the identical CDR3. V gene TRBV18 combines with J gene TRBJ2-7; 7 bases are a match to TRBD1. Trimming took 1 base from V and 0 from J; bases not matched to a gene: 0. CDR3 length equals 14 residues. The V gene's germline CDR1 is KGHSH and CDR2 LQKENI. CDR3 sequence reads: CASSPRDSSYEQYF. CDR3 bases read: TGTGCCAGCTCACCACGGGACAGCTCCTACGAG.

Many counts were recorded for this clone. The CDR3 goes on 3 residues after the read ends, and that part is filled in from the germline J gene. The chain carries TRBV7-9 and TRBJ1-4; no clear D. CDR1 is SEHNR and CDR2 is FQNEAQ in the germline V gene (reference sequence). Trimming stripped 3 bases from V and 4 bases from J, with 12 bases between. The CDR3 is 15 amino acids. CDR3 DNA (partial): TGTGCCAGCAGCTTCGACGCCGAGGGTAATGAAAAA. It codes for CASSFDAEGNEK. The full CDR3 reads CASSFDAEGNEKLFF.

About this clone itself: The CDR3 end falls 3 residues outside the read, so it is completed with the germline J gene. The sample has other DNA sequences that encode this CDR3 too. The J gene is TRBJ2-7, the V gene TRBV7-2; 7 bases are a match to TRBD2. J gave up 6 bases and V 5 bases, and 10 bases lay outside the gene matches. Germline V gene lookup returns CDR1 SGHTA and CDR2 FQGNSA. The CDR3 loop spans 14 amino acids. The sequenced CDR3 bases are TGTGCCAGCAGCGAGGGTCCTAGCGGTTCCGAG. This gives the protein CASSEGPSGSE. The CDR3 as a whole reads CASSEGPSGSEQYF.

Regarding this clone: The CDR3 goes on 3 residues after the read ends, and that part is filled in from the germline J gene. This rearrangement joins TRBV2 to TRBJ2-1; possible D gene TRBD2, 6 bases. The V end was cut by 3 bases, the J end by 3 bases, with 15 bases between. The CDR3 spans 16 residues. The V gene's germline CDR1 is SNHLY and CDR2 FYNNEI. The CDR3 DNA, read in part, is TGTGCCAGCAGTGAGGTCCGGGACTGGAACTACAATGAG. Translated, it gives CASSEVRDWNYNE. The complete CDR3 sequence is CASSEVRDWNYNEQFF. The whole variable domain, filled in from reference TRBV2 and TRBJ2-1, reads EPEVTQTPSHQVTQMGQEVILRCVPISNHLYFYWYRQILGQKVEFLVSFYNNEISEKSEIFDDQFSVERPDGSNFTLKIRSTKLEDSAMYFCASSEVRDWNYNEQFFGPGTRLTVL.

This clone was counted at least ten times. The CDR3 end lies 3 residues beyond the end of the read and is filled in from the germline J gene. The V call is TRBV19, the J call TRBJ2-2; TRBD2 agrees at 10 bases. The CDR3 runs 16 residues. In germline, CDR1 is LNHDA, CDR2 SQIVND (reference sequence). Trimming removed 0 bases from V and 3 bases from J; junction bases left unmatched: 1. The CDR3 here is CASSIELAGYTGELFF. CDR3 DNA (partial): TGTGCCAGTAGTATAGAACTAGCGGGGTACACCGGGGAG.

This clone occurred a few times. The CDR3 end is not reached by the read, which stops 3 residues before it; the germline J gene fills it in. Additional DNA sequences in this sample encode the identical CDR3. The gene calls are TRBV11-3 and TRBJ2-2, with a tentative D call TRBD2 (5 bases). The CDR3 is 14 residues long. CDR1 SGHNT and CDR2 YENEEA come from the germline V gene. Between the trimmed V and J ends, which lost 8 bases and 1 base, there was a span of 11 bases. CDR3 loop: CASSWTLNTGELFF. Incomplete CDR3 DNA: TGTGCCAGCTCGTGGACTCTGAACACCGGGGAG.

For this clone: The read finishes 3 residues shy of the CDR3 end, and the germline J gene is used to complete it. The chain uses TRBV5-1 and TRBJ2-7, with D possibly being TRBD1 or TRBD2 (5 bases each). Germline values: CDR1 SGHRS, CDR2 YFSETQ. The V gene lost 1 base and the J gene lost 0 bases, with 14 bases spanning the gap. The CDR3 runs 16 residues. The CDR3 DNA, read in part, is TGCGCCAGCAGCTTGAAGAGGGGCCTCAGCTCCTACGAG. Residues: CASSLKRGLSSYE. In full, the CDR3 is CASSLKRGLSSYEQYF.

At least ten counts were recorded for this clone. The read ends 3 residues before the CDR3 terminus; that terminus is restored from the germline J gene. V usage is TRBV10-3 and J usage is TRBJ1-5; D not resolved. The ends were cut back, 2 bases at V and 6 bases at J, with 5 bases in the middle. Per germline, CDR1 ENHRY and CDR2 SYGVKD. There are 12 residues in the CDR3. The CDR3 protein is CAISEAGQPQHF. The CDR3 bases that were read are TGTGCCATCAGTGAGGCGGGTCAGCCC.

With respect to this clone: Sequencing ends 3 residues short of the CDR3 end; the germline J gene provides the rest. The chain recombines TRBV7-9 with TRBJ2-5; D is perhaps TRBD2 (6 bases). There are 14 residues in the CDR3. From germline, CDR1 is SEHNR and CDR2 FQNEAQ (reference sequence). The V end was cut by 2 bases, the J end by 5 bases, with 12 bases between. CDR3 loop: CASSLPTSLETQYF. CDR3 DNA (partial): TGTGCCAGCAGCTTACCGACTAGTTTGGAGACC.

This clone was counted a few times. The DNA ends 3 residues before the CDR3 does, and the rest of the CDR3 is filled in from the germline J gene. The rearrangement joins TRBV30 to TRBJ1-3; D is unclear. CDR1 GTSNPN and CDR2 SVGIG come from the germline V gene (reference sequence). Trimming removed 1 base at V and 0 bases at J, with 7 bases between. The CDR3 length is 14 residues. The CDR3 loop reads CAWSDTFSGNTIYF. CDR3 DNA, as far as it was read: TGTGCCTGGAGTGACACCTTCTCTGGAAACACC.

Worth noting for this clone: The CDR3 end lies 3 residues beyond the end of the read and is filled in from the germline J gene. The chain employs TRBV19 and TRBJ1-2, with a weak D call TRBD1 (6 bases). CDR3 length equals 15 residues. In germline, CDR1 is LNHDA, CDR2 SQIVND (reference sequence). V was trimmed by 5 bases and J by 5 bases, leaving 18 bases between them. CDR3 in amino acids: CASSHTGYSEYGYTF. The CDR3 DNA, read in part, is TGTGCCAGTAGTCACACAGGGTATTCTGAGTATGGC.